Presented here are 9 T cell receptor beta chains from one specimen sequenced in a study of T-cell memory formation after mild COVID-19. Via MiXCR, TCRdb re-called the 5' RACE reads, giving one row per CDR3 protein. The table shows about 560,000 distinct CDR3 sequences, with about a fifth occurring only once. The sequenced material came from PBMCs or a T cell subset sorted from them (not recorded which). The receptors come from an adult woman who had mild COVID-19 (a few samples of this study predate the infection). Cell type and time point are not known.

The chain is built from TRBV7-6 and TRBJ2-3, with TRBD2 identical over 10 bases. Germline loops: CDR1 SGHVS, CDR2 FNYEAQ. This CDR3 spans 15 amino acids. Germline trimming cut 3 bases from V and 4 bases from J; bases unmatched to any gene: 4. The CDR3 spells CASSLSSGGSDTQYF. The CDR3, as DNA: TGTGCCAGCAGCTTGTCTAGCGGGGGTTCAGATACGCAGTATTTT.

The gene calls are TRBV11-2 and TRBJ1-1, with D unclear. The V end lost 3 bases, the J end lost 11 bases, and 7 bases lay between the germline ends. This CDR3 region has 10 residues. CDR1 is SGHAT and CDR2 is FQNNGV in the germline V gene. The CDR3 loop reads CASSFKRAFF. CDR3 in DNA: TGTGCCAGCAGCTTTAAGCGGGCTTTCTTT.

This clonotype has a handful of counts. The chain employs TRBV6-1 and TRBJ1-2; D unresolved. This CDR3 is built from 14 residues. Germline lookup yields CDR1 MNHNS and CDR2 SASEGT. Trimming removed 6 bases at V and 3 bases at J, with 14 bases between. CDR3 sequence (DNA): TGTGCCAGCAGAACCGGGTCCAACTACTATGGCTACACCTTC. It encodes CASRTGSNYYGYTF.

The gene calls are TRBV3-1 and TRBJ1-1; D is uncertain. There are 13 residues in the CDR3. V was cut by 4 bases and J by 10 bases, with 16 bases left in between. Germline values: CDR1 LGHDT, CDR2 YNNKEL (reference sequence). The CDR3 here is CASSPDPRSVAFF. The CDR3 nucleotides read TGTGCCAGCAGCCCTGACCCACGTTCCGTAGCTTTCTTT.

The gene calls are TRBV12-3 or TRBV12-4 and TRBJ2-1; D possibly corresponds to TRBD2 (7 bases). This CDR3 is built from 15 residues. Between the trimmed V and J ends, which lost 8 bases and 7 bases, there was a span of 21 bases. This CDR3 is CASAERGGRGNEQFF. In DNA form, the CDR3 reads TGTGCCAGCGCCGAGCGCGGGGGCCGCGGGAATGAGCAGTTCTTC.

V gene TRBV14 combines with J gene TRBJ2-7, with D possibly being TRBD1 or TRBD2 (5 bases each). The CDR3 is 15 residues long. CDR1 is SGHDN, CDR2 FVKESK, per germline. V lost 5 bases, J lost 0 bases, and 14 bases lay in between. The CDR3 DNA reads TGTGCCAGCAGCTTTCGGGACGTACTCTCCTACGAGCAGTACTTC. It translates to CASSFRDVLSYEQYF. The complete variable domain, with remaining parts taken from reference TRBV14 and TRBJ2-7, reads EAGVTQFPSHSVIEKGQTVTLRCDPISGHDNLYWYRRVMGKEIKFLLHFVKESKQDESGMPNNRFLAERTGGTYSTLKVQPAELEDSGVYFCASSFRDVLSYEQYFGPGTRLTVT.

The J gene is TRBJ2-7, the V gene TRBV14, with D perhaps given as TRBD1 or TRBD2 (5 bases each). Trimming pared 1 base from V and 0 bases from J, leaving 10 bases between. The CDR3 covers 15 residues. Germline assignment: CDR1 SGHDN and CDR2 FVKESK. CDR3 in amino acids: CASSQAGARSYEQYF. Here the CDR3 DNA reads TGTGCCAGCAGCCAAGCCGGGGCCCGCTCCTACGAGCAGTACTTC. The whole variable domain, remainder taken from reference TRBV14 and TRBJ2-7, is EAGVTQFPSHSVIEKGQTVTLRCDPISGHDNLYWYRRVMGKEIKFLLHFVKESKQDESGMPNNRFLAERTGGTYSTLKVQPAELEDSGVYFCASSQAGARSYEQYFGPGTRLTVT.

Worth noting for this clonotype: One junction end disagrees with the germline gene, perhaps due to a read error. The genes are TRBV7-7 and TRBJ2-6; D not certain. The CDR3 totals 16 residues. Germline V gene lookup returns CDR1 SSHAT and CDR2 FNYEAQ (reference sequence). CDR3 sequence (DNA): TGTGCTAGCAGCTTAGGTCACCAGCCTGGGGCCAACGTCCTGACTTTC. Its protein is CASSLGHQPGANVLTF.

This clonotype was detected a few times. J is TRBJ2-1 and V is TRBV7-2; a possible D gene is TRBD2 (5 bases). The ends were cut back, 3 bases at V and 5 bases at J, with 11 bases in the middle. The CDR3 consists of 14 residues. CDR1 SGHTA and CDR2 FQGNSA come from the germline V gene. The CDR3 DNA sequence: TGTGCCAGCAGCTTTTACGGGCGGGACAATGAGCAGTTCTTC. It yields the protein CASSFYGRDNEQFF.